These 25 T cell receptor beta chains were all obtained from the same sample, sequenced in a study of cytomegalovirus exposure and HLA in healthy donors. Use of 60 Vbeta and 13 Jbeta primers characterized the PCR. The data were produced by immunoSEQ multiplex PCR, yet TCRdb's version contains in-frame clones alone and is incomplete. Of about 150,000 clones listed, roughly 80% are singletons. Sequencing used PBMCs. All receptors derive from a boy between 2 and 10 years old in good health and CMV-seronegative.

The chain joins TRBV5-4 to TRBJ2-7; 11 bases align to TRBD1. Germline values: CDR1 SGHNT, CDR2 YYREEE (reference sequence). V trimming: 4 bases; J trimming: 7 bases; junction bases outside the gene matches: 10. CDR3 size: 15 residues. CDR3 amino acids: CASSLDGQGAREQYF. CDR3 in DNA: TGTGCCAGCAGCCTTGACGGACAGGGGGCACGGGAGCAGTACTTC. Based on the CDR3 plus reference TRBV5-4 and TRBJ2-7, the full variable domain is ETGVTQSPTHLIKTRGQQVTLRCSSQSGHNTVSWYQQALGQGPQFIFQYYREEENGRGNFPPRFSGLQFPNYSSELNVNALELDDSALYLCASSLDGQGAREQYFGPGTRLTVT.

This clone was observed a single time. V gene TRBV6-6 combines with J gene TRBJ2-7; TRBD1 matches 8 bases. Germline V CDR1 and CDR2: MNHNY, SVGAGI (reference sequence). CDR3 length: 15 amino acids. V was pared by 2 bases and J by 5 bases, with 8 bases of the junction left unmatched. This CDR3 reads CASSYARRGLNEQYF. As DNA, the CDR3 is TGTGCCAGCAGTTACGCTCGCAGGGGGCTGAACGAGCAGTACTTC.

The chain recombines TRBV14 with TRBJ2-5, with 12 bases fitting TRBD2. Trimming at V came to 6 bases and at J to 1 base, leaving 3 bases not matched to a gene. Germline assignment: CDR1 SGHDN and CDR2 FVKESK. The CDR3 covers 15 residues. The CDR3 nucleotides are TGTGCCAGCAGTCGACTAGCGGGAGCCCAAGAGACCCAGTACTTC. This encodes CASSRLAGAQETQYF. Using reference TRBV14 and TRBJ2-5 for the parts outside the CDR3, the full variable domain is EAGVTQFPSHSVIEKGQTVTLRCDPISGHDNLYWYRRVMGKEIKFLLHFVKESKQDESGMPNNRFLAERTGGTYSTLKVQPAELEDSGVYFCASSRLAGAQETQYFGPGTRLLVL.

V is TRBV27 and J is TRBJ2-7, with TRBD1 matching over 9 bases. Losses at the gene ends were 10 bases for V and 5 bases for J; bases not matched to a gene: 9. Germline V CDR1 and CDR2: MNHEY, SMNVEV (reference sequence). The CDR3 runs 13 residues. Written as DNA, the CDR3 is TGTGCCACCTCCCCGGGACAGGGCCACGAGCAGTACTTC. Its translation: CATSPGQGHEQYF.

This clone was recorded a few times. The chain uses TRBV5-1 and TRBJ1-1; D is ambiguous. The V and J ends lost 4 bases and 1 base respectively, with 11 bases between them. The CDR3 consists of 14 residues. Germline V gives CDR1 SGHRS, CDR2 YFSETQ. CDR3 loop: CASSPGAENTEAFF. The CDR3, as DNA: TGCGCCAGCAGCCCCGGTGCGGAGAACACTGAAGCTTTCTTT.

In its sample, this clone was seen a few times. This chain uses TRBV2 with TRBJ1-4, with D possibly matching TRBD1 (5 bases). The germline V gene has CDR1 SNHLY and CDR2 FYNNEI. V gave up 7 bases and J gave up 4 bases, with 10 bases separating them. The CDR3 length is 13 residues. The CDR3 DNA reads as TGTGCCAGCAATGTCCAGGGTAATGAAAAACTGTTTTTT. Amino acid sequence: CASNVQGNEKLFF.

The chain recombines TRBV19 with TRBJ2-1; 9 positions agree with TRBD1. CDR1 and CDR2 from the germline V gene are LNHDA and SQIVND (reference sequence). This CDR3 region has 15 residues. Unmatched junction bases numbered 7, after V lost 7 bases and J lost 3 bases. In nucleotides, the CDR3 is TGTGCCAGTACCCACCCGGACAGGGGCTACAATGAGCAGTTCTTC. Its protein product is CASTHPDRGYNEQFF.

In its sample, this clone was seen once. The rearrangement links TRBV20-1 to TRBJ2-3; no clear D gene. Germline V gene sequence: CDR1 DFQATT, CDR2 SNEGSKA (reference sequence). The CDR3 runs to 11 residues. Trimming removed 4 bases from V and 4 bases from J, with 6 bases in between. The CDR3, as DNA: TGCAGTGCTACCGGTGCAGATACGCAGTATTTT. Encoded protein: CSATGADTQYF.

The chain uses TRBV5-6 and TRBJ2-7; 11 nucleotides agree with TRBD1. Germline V gene lookup returns CDR1 SGHDT and CDR2 YYEEEE. The CDR3 sequence is 15 residues long. Trimming took 3 bases from V and 3 from J; bases not matched to a gene: 5. The CDR3 DNA is TGTGCCAGCAGCTACGGGACAGGGGGTGTCTACGAGCAGTACTTC. As protein: CASSYGTGGVYEQYF.

The chain employs TRBV29-1 and TRBJ2-5; 8 bases are a match to TRBD2. The trim removed 2 bases at V and 0 bases at J, leaving 5 bases unmatched. The germline V gene encodes CDR1 SQVTM and CDR2 ANQGSEA. CDR3 length equals 15 residues. CDR3 sequence (DNA): TGCAGCGTTGAACAGTCTAGCGGGCACCAAGAGACCCAGTACTTC. Its protein is CSVEQSSGHQETQYF.

The V and J genes are TRBV19 and TRBJ2-1; 9 positions match TRBD1. CDR1 is LNHDA, CDR2 SQIVND, per germline (reference sequence). After removal of 6 bases from V and 4 bases from J, the junction contained 7 bases not matched to a gene. The CDR3 runs to 15 residues. The CDR3 sequence: CASSFRGQGYNEQFF. The CDR3 nucleotides read TGTGCCAGTAGCTTTCGGGGACAGGGATACAATGAGCAGTTCTTC.

The chain recombines TRBV19 with TRBJ1-3; 7 nucleotides agree with TRBD1. The J segment lost 0 bases and the V segment lost 9 bases, leaving 5 bases of the junction unmatched. CDR1 is LNHDA and CDR2 is SQIVND in the germline V gene (reference sequence). The CDR3 extends over 14 amino acids. The CDR3 DNA follows: TGTGCCAGCAGGGGACAGAGCTCTGGAAACACCATATATTTT. As protein: CASRGQSSGNTIYF.

The J gene is TRBJ2-5, the V gene TRBV6-1, with 7 positions matching TRBD1. The CDR3 spans 15 residues. Unmatched junction bases numbered 9, after V lost 3 bases and J lost 5 bases. CDR1 is MNHNS, CDR2 SASEGT, per germline. CDR3 DNA sequence: TGTGCCAGCAGTGACCCGACAGGGTTCGGGGAGACCCAGTACTTC. It specifies CASSDPTGFGETQYF.

The rearrangement uses TRBV7-8 and TRBJ2-5; the match to TRBD2 covers 11 bases. TRBJ2-7 explains the end of the DNA better; the J call may be wrong. The CDR3 runs 16 residues. Germline lookup yields CDR1 SGHVS and CDR2 FQNEAQ. CDR3 bases: TGTGCCAGCAGCCTCCCACTAGCGGGAGAGTCCTACGAGCAGTACTTC. Translating gives CASSLPLAGESYEQYF.

The rearrangement joins TRBV11-2 to TRBJ2-3; 10 bases align to TRBD2. Germline loops: CDR1 SGHAT, CDR2 FQNNGV. The V and J ends lost 5 bases and 5 bases, in that order; junction bases with no gene match: 16. The CDR3 is 18 residues long. In DNA, the CDR3 is TGTGCCAGCAGCGCAACGGAAGAGATAGCGGGAGGCCTAGATACGCAGTATTTT. Translating gives CASSATEEIAGGLDTQYF. The whole variable domain, remainder taken from reference TRBV11-2 and TRBJ2-3, is EAGVAQSPRYKIIEKRQSVAFWCNPISGHATLYWYQQILGQGPKLLIQFQNNGVVDDSQLPKDRFSAERLKGVDSTLKIQPAKLEDSAVYLCASSATEEIAGGLDTQYFGPGTRLTVL.

The rearrangement uses TRBV11-2 and TRBJ2-3, with a possible D match to TRBD2 (5 bases). Germline CDR1 SGHAT, CDR2 FQNNGV. The ends were cut back, 1 base at V and 8 bases at J, with 7 bases in the middle. This CDR3 is built from 12 residues. The CDR3 DNA is TGTGCCAGCAGCTTAGCCGCGGGTACGCAGTATTTT. Its protein product is CASSLAAGTQYF.

The chain links TRBV5-1 to TRBJ2-2; 9 bases are shared with TRBD1. Germline lookup yields CDR1 SGHRS and CDR2 YFSETQ. Unmatched junction bases numbered 6, after V lost 4 bases and J lost 5 bases. The CDR3 runs 15 residues. CDR3 protein: CASSPGTGRTGELFF. In DNA, the CDR3 is TGCGCCAGCAGCCCGGGGACAGGGAGAACCGGGGAGCTGTTTTTT.

This clone was seen once. The rearrangement joins TRBV6-5 to TRBJ2-7; 10 bases map to TRBD1. This CDR3 comprises 13 residues. The V gene's germline CDR1 is MNHEY and CDR2 SVGAGI. V lost 7 bases to trimming and J lost 5 bases; unmatched junction nucleotides: 5. The CDR3 DNA reads TGTGCCAGCACCCGGGACAGGGGCCACGAGCAGTACTTC. Encoded protein: CASTRDRGHEQYF.

The rearrangement links TRBV9 to TRBJ2-2; 8 bases line up with TRBD1. This CDR3 has 14 amino acids. CDR1 and CDR2 (germline): SGDLS, YYNGEE. With V trimmed by 8 bases and J by 2 bases, 5 bases remained unmatched. The CDR3: CASRTGINTGELFF. In DNA form, the CDR3 reads TGTGCCAGTAGGACAGGGATAAACACCGGGGAGCTGTTTTTT.

The gene calls are TRBV30 and TRBJ2-7; possible D gene TRBD2, 5 bases. The V gene lost 1 base and the J gene lost 2 bases, with 12 bases spanning the gap. The germline V gene has CDR1 GTSNPN and CDR2 SVGIG (reference sequence). This CDR3 is built from 14 residues. The CDR3 spells CAWSDRTRPYEQYF. In DNA, the CDR3 is TGTGCCTGGAGTGATCGGACTCGACCCTACGAGCAGTACTTC.

V and J are TRBV27 and TRBJ1-2; D uncertain. Germline V gene data show CDR1 as MNHEY and CDR2 as SMNVEV (reference sequence). V lost 2 bases and J lost 8, with 21 bases in between. The CDR3 covers 16 residues. The CDR3 bases are TGTGCCAGCAGTTTAGCGGCCTGGGGTCCATCGGGGGGCTACACCTTC. Translating gives CASSLAAWGPSGGYTF.

The V gene is TRBV2, the J gene TRBJ2-7; 8 bases agree with TRBD2. The germline V gene has CDR1 SNHLY and CDR2 FYNNEI. This CDR3 region has 12 residues. V lost 11 bases to trimming and J lost 2 bases; unmatched junction nucleotides: 5. Here the CDR3 DNA reads TGTGCCGGGGGACTAGTTGCCTACGAGCAGTACTTC. Translated, it gives CAGGLVAYEQYF.

This chain links TRBV7-6 with TRBJ2-6; possibly TRBD2 for D (5 bases). V lost 5 bases, J lost 3 bases, and 14 bases lay in between. The CDR3 has 16 amino acids. From germline, CDR1 is SGHVS and CDR2 FNYEAQ. CDR3 sequence: CASSPSPGRGANVLTF. In DNA, the CDR3 is TGTGCCAGCAGCCCTAGCCCGGGTCGTGGGGCCAACGTCCTGACTTTC.

The rearrangement joins TRBV7-8 to TRBJ2-1; TRBD2 aligns across 8 bases. With V trimmed by 1 base and J by 7 bases, 9 bases remained unmatched. Germline CDR1 SGHVS, CDR2 FQNEAQ. The CDR3 has 16 residues. The CDR3 bases are TGTGCCAGCAGCTTAGTTCCGGGAGGGCCGGGAAATGAGCAGTTCTTC. This gives the protein CASSLVPGGPGNEQFF.

The V call is TRBV12-2, the J call TRBJ2-7; TRBD2, the table's D call, was not compared with the DNA. TRBV12-2 is listed as a pseudogene. The CDR3 has 16 amino acids. CDR3 sequence (DNA): TGTGCAAGTCGCAAAAGGGGGGGGGACACGCGCTACGAGCAGTACTTC. Its protein is CASRKRGGDTRYEQYF.